This TCR beta chain stems from a study of shared clonotypes between healthy human individuals. About the study: For every donor, three CD4 naive, three CD4 memory, two CD8 naive and one CD8 memory plates were used.

TCRdb's copy holds only in-frame clones and misses some; the assay was immunoSEQ multiplex PCR. Of roughly 2.5 million clones in the sample, just over 90% were seen once. Trimming cost V 1 base and J 6 bases; bases outside gene matches: 4. There are 16 residues in the CDR3. CDR1 is SGHTA, CDR2 FQGTGA, per germline. CD4+ cells yielded CD45RA+ naive and CD45RA-negative memory subsets. This clone occurred once. The genes are TRBV7-3 and TRBJ2-1, with 12 bases matching TRBD2. This TCR was recovered from a man in his late teens or twenties in good health. Sequences were obtained from naive CD4+ T cells sorted from blood. The subset is: CD45RA+ positively selected. CDR3 DNA sequence: TGTGCCAGCAGCTTAATGCGGACTAGCGGGACCAATGAGCAGTTCTTC. Its protein is CASSLMRTSGTNEQFF. Based on the CDR3 plus reference TRBV7-3 and TRBJ2-1, the full variable domain is GAGVSQTPSNKVTEKGKYVELRCDPISGHTALYWYRQSLGQGPEFLIYFQGTGAADDSGLPNDRFFAVRPEGSVSTLKIQRTERGDSAVYLCASSLMRTSGTNEQFFGPGTRLTVL.